These T cell receptor beta chains were read from a single sample in a study of molecular identifiers for immune sequencing clone quantification. TCRdb re-called the PCR reads through MiXCR, storing one row per CDR3 protein. The table includes just under 650,000 distinct CDR3 sequences, about 20% detected once. Sequenced material: naive CD8+ T cells from blood, with Jurkat cell RNA spiked in. These TCRs come from a human donor in good health. Some libraries in this study had Jurkat cell RNA spiked in. Both conserved end residues are part of each CDR3. D genes are given only for firm matches. Expanded clones are given a class, and other clones once, few, many or no size at all.

cdr3_length	d_call	v_call	j_call	clone_size	cdr3_aa	cdr3_nt
14	NA	TRBV14	TRBJ2-1	many	CASSQLAPWHEQFF	TGTGCCAGCAGCCAACTAGCGCCCTGGCATGAGCAGTTCTTC
15	TRBD1	TRBV6-2/TRBV6-3	TRBJ1-5	many	CASSQTGTGNQPQHF	TGTGCCAGCAGTCAAACTGGGACAGGGAATCAGCCCCAGCATTTT
17	TRBD2	TRBV7-6	TRBJ2-5	many	CASSPRVYSGGQETQYF	TGTGCCAGCAGCCCCCGGGTTTATAGCGGGGGACAAGAGACCCAGTACTTC
15	TRBD1	TRBV12-3/TRBV12-4	TRBJ2-2	few	CASSFIDRGPGELFF	TGTGCCAGCAGTTTTATAGACAGGGGGCCCGGGGAGCTGTTTTTT
15	TRBD2	TRBV18	TRBJ2-1	few	CASSSGLAEPNEQFF	TGTGCCAGCTCATCGGGACTAGCGGAACCCAATGAGCAGTTCTTC
14	NA	TRBV18	TRBJ2-7	many	CASSPAGLTYEQYF	TGTGCCAGCTCACCTGCAGGCCTAACCTACGAGCAGTACTTC
13	NA	TRBV7-9	TRBJ2-5	NA	CASSPSLRETQYF	TGTGCCAGCAGCCCATCCCTTAGAGAGACCCAGTACTTC
15	NA	TRBV7-9	TRBJ2-3	many	CASSKGRNSGDTQYF	TGTGCCAGCAGCAAAGGAAGGAACTCCGGAGATACGCAGTATTTT
15	NA	TRBV3-1	TRBJ1-5	NA	CASSQDTDSNQPQHF	TGTGCCAGCAGCCAAGATACCGATAGCAATCAGCCCCAGCATTTT
13	NA	TRBV9	TRBJ2-5	many	CASSATLQETQYF	TGTGCCAGCAGTGCGACATTACAAGAGACCCAGTACTTC
14	NA	TRBV6-5	TRBJ1-1	many	CASSYSGMNTEAFF	TGTGCCAGCAGTTACAGTGGGATGAACACTGAAGCTTTCTTT
12	NA	TRBV13	TRBJ1-2	NA	CAIGRPNYGYTF	TGTGCCATAGGACGCCCTAACTATGGCTACACCTTC
15	NA	TRBV15	TRBJ2-3	few	CATSPSIWSTDTQYF	TGTGCCACCAGCCCGTCAATTTGGTCCACAGATACGCAGTATTTT
15	NA	TRBV13	TRBJ2-3	many	CASSLPGRRTDTQYF	TGTGCCAGCAGCTTACCAGGGAGGCGGACAGATACGCAGTATTTT
15	TRBD1	TRBV6-5	TRBJ1-1	few	CASSYGTDGNAEAFF	TGTGCCAGCAGTTACGGGACAGACGGAAACGCTGAAGCTTTCTTT
14	NA	TRBV3-1	TRBJ2-5	many	CASEGQLMQETQYF	TGTGCCAGCGAGGGGCAACTAATGCAAGAGACCCAGTACTTC
15	TRBD1	TRBV11-2	TRBJ2-7	NA	CASSPPGDRLYEQYF	TGTGCCAGCAGTCCCCCGGGGGACAGGCTCTACGAGCAGTACTTC
11	NA	TRBV27	TRBJ2-1	NA	CAGSVNNEQFF	TGTGCCGGCAGTGTAAACAATGAGCAGTTCTTC
15	NA	TRBV20-1	TRBJ2-3	many	CSARDEGGVTNTQYF	TGCAGTGCTAGAGATGAGGGCGGTGTTACCAATACGCAGTATTTT
15	TRBD1	TRBV6-5	TRBJ2-5	NA	CASSLSTGVEETQYF	TGTGCCAGCAGTCTATCGACAGGGGTGGAAGAGACCCAGTACTTC
13	TRBD2	TRBV30	TRBJ2-1	many	CAWSLADYNEQFF	TGTGCCTGGAGTCTAGCGGACTACAATGAGCAGTTCTTC
16	TRBD1	TRBV13	TRBJ2-2	NA	CASSPDGTGHTGELVF	TGTGCCAGCAGCCCCGACGGGACAGGGCACACCGGGGAGCTGGTTTTT
14	NA	TRBV5-1	TRBJ2-7	many	CASSLYGQTYEQYF	TGCGCCAGCAGCTTATACGGACAGACCTACGAGCAGTACTTC
15	NA	TRBV2	TRBJ2-3	many	CASSPRTIKADTQYF	TGTGCCAGCAGTCCAAGGACCATAAAGGCAGATACGCAGTATTTT
13	NA	TRBV6-5	TRBJ1-5	many	CASSYSASKPQHF	TGTGCCAGCAGTTACTCGGCCAGTAAGCCCCAGCATTTT
19	NA	TRBV2	TRBJ1-6	few	CASSEVVLGRMGAYSPLHF	TGTGCCAGCAGTGAAGTTGTTTTGGGACGGATGGGAGCCTACTCACCCCTCCACTTT